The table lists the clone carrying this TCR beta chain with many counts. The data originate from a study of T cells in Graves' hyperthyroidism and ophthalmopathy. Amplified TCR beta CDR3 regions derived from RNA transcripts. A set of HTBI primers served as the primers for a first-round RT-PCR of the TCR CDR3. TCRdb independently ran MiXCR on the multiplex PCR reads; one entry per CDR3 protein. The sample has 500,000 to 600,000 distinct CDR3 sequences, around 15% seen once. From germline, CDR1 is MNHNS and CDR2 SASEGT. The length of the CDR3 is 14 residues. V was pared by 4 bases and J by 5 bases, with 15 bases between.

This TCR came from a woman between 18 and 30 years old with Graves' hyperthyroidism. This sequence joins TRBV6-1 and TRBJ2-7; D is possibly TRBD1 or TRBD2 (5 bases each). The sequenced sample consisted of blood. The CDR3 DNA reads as TGTGCCAGCAGTGGGGACGTGGAAGGCCACGAGCAGTACTTC. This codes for CASSGDVEGHEQYF.